The rows below give T cell receptor beta chains drawn from one sample of a study of T cell responses to AZD1222 COVID-19 vaccine. Assay: immunoSEQ multiplex PCR; the TCRdb copy retains only in-frame clones and omits some. The table has 250,000 or so clones, just over 90% seen once. The sequenced sample was peripheral blood, obtained on day 0 of AZD1222 vaccination. Receptor source: an adult in good health. Each CDR3 is given with its conserved first and last residue. The order of the fields is J gene, D gene, V gene, CDR3 protein. D genes are given only for firm matches.

>TRBJ2-2|TRBD1|TRBV3-1/TRBV3-2
CASSLRDRDHGELFF
>TRBJ2-3|TRBD2|TRBV29-1
CSVEGLARLLTDTQYF
>TRBJ2-1|TRBD2|TRBV15
CATSRGGGGYHNEQFF
>TRBJ1-1|.|TRBV6-5
CASSPPGMEAFF
>TRBJ1-6|.|TRBV7-3
CASSPTGTQGSPLHF
>TRBJ2-6|.|TRBV21-1
CASSKRSRQMTNAANVLTF
>TRBJ1-3|.|TRBV19
CASRPLSANTIYF
>TRBJ2-2|.|TRBV2
CASKVDPLIPRELFF
>TRBJ1-1|.|TRBV5-1
CASSVGTEAVEAFF
>TRBJ2-5|.|TRBV30
CAWKSFDRFQETQYF
>TRBJ2-7|TRBD2|TRBV7-2
CASSPGLAANEQYF
>TRBJ2-7|.|TRBV6-5
CASSYRWTTYEQYF
>TRBJ1-5|.|TRBV18
CASSPGTSNQPQHF
>TRBJ2-7|TRBD2|TRBV4-3
CASSQRAGGSYEQYF
>TRBJ1-1|.|TRBV3-1/TRBV3-2
CASSQVGGGTEAFF
>TRBJ1-1|.|TRBV4-1
CASSQVSGTPMNTEAFF
>TRBJ2-6|.|TRBV6-1
CASSESMRHSGANVLTF
>TRBJ1-5|TRBD1|TRBV30
CAYGTGRNQPQHF
>TRBJ2-7|.|TRBV7-9
CASSPRGGEQYF
>TRBJ2-7|TRBD1|TRBV15
CATSRRQGLFEQYF
>TRBJ1-2|.|TRBV12-3/TRBV12-4
CASSLAEQGSYTF
>TRBJ1-3|.|TRBV28
CASSLIWAGGNTIYF
>TRBJ1-2|.|TRBV28
CASSFGQDYGYTF
>TRBJ2-2|.|TRBV5-6
CASSLVGRGNTGELFF
>TRBJ2-3|.|TRBV21-1
CASSKVADTQYF
>TRBJ2-7|.|TRBV4-1
CASSQGLRSSYEQYF